Listed here are 20 T cell receptor beta chains from one sample, sequenced in a study of blood T cell repertoires in COVID-19. Only in-frame clones appear in the TCRdb table, and some are missing; sequencing was by immunoSEQ multiplex PCR. The sample consists of under 200,000 clones, 80% to 95% of them appearing once. Sample: peripheral blood. Receptor source: a man aged 45-60 years with acute or convalescent COVID-19.

V usage is TRBV27 and J usage is TRBJ1-5, with 10 positions matching TRBD1. Germline CDR1 is MNHEY and CDR2 is SMNVEV (reference sequence). V was clipped by 9 bases and J by 9 bases; unmatched bases: 8. The CDR3 extends over 13 amino acids. Here the CDR3 reads CARGQGVKWPQHF. CDR3 in DNA: TGTGCCAGAGGACAGGGGGTTAAGTGGCCCCAGCATTTT.

The chain links TRBV6-5 to TRBJ2-1, with D perhaps TRBD1 (6 bases). Germline lookup yields CDR1 MNHEY and CDR2 SVGAGI. The CDR3 runs to 15 residues. The ends were cut back, 6 bases at V and 0 bases at J, with 12 bases in the middle. The CDR3 sequence is CASSQTGSSYNEQFF. For the CDR3, the DNA is TGTGCCAGCAGCCAAACAGGGAGCTCCTACAATGAGCAGTTCTTC.

The CDR3 loop reads CASSLSRNTGELFF. The CDR3 DNA is TGTGCCAGCAGCCTGTCCCGTAACACCGGGGAGCTGTTTTTT. This chain uses TRBV7-3 with TRBJ2-2; D not resolved. The CDR3 sequence is 14 residues long. The V gene lost 5 bases and the J gene lost 2 bases, with 9 bases spanning the gap. Germline CDR1 SGHTA, CDR2 FQGTGA.

The chain uses TRBV5-1 and TRBJ2-3, with TRBD2 matching over 15 bases. Per germline, CDR1 SGHRS and CDR2 YFSETQ. The CDR3 consists of 18 residues. V trimming: 4 bases; J trimming: 0 bases; junction bases outside the gene matches: 6. The CDR3: CASSLGLAGGTSTDTQYF. For the CDR3, the DNA is TGCGCCAGCAGCCTCGGACTAGCGGGGGGGACTAGCACAGATACGCAGTATTTT.

This chain connects TRBV4-2 to TRBJ2-7, with 8 nucleotides matching TRBD1. The V and J ends lost 4 bases and 2 bases, in that order; junction bases with no gene match: 10. The CDR3 extends over 16 amino acids. Per the germline V gene, CDR1 is LGHNA and CDR2 is YNFKEQ. CDR3 sequence: CASSPRGTGGTYEQYF. The CDR3 DNA reads TGTGCCAGCAGCCCAAGGGGGACAGGAGGAACCTACGAGCAGTACTTC.

V gene TRBV2 combines with J gene TRBJ1-5, with D possibly TRBD1 on 5 matching bases. The V and J ends lost 5 bases and 1 base respectively, with 15 bases between them. Germline assignment: CDR1 SNHLY and CDR2 FYNNEI. The CDR3 contains 16 residues. The CDR3 here is CASSPRQGGSNQPQHF. CDR3 sequence (DNA): TGTGCCAGCAGTCCCCGGCAGGGAGGAAGCAATCAGCCCCAGCATTTT. Full variable domain (missing parts from reference TRBV2 and TRBJ1-5): EPEVTQTPSHQVTQMGQEVILRCVPISNHLYFYWYRQILGQKVEFLVSFYNNEISEKSEIFDDQFSVERPDGSNFTLKIRSTKLEDSAMYFCASSPRQGGSNQPQHFGDGTRLSIL.

CDR3 loop: CASNTPTGVRDSPLHF. The CDR3, as DNA: TGTGCCAGCAACACGCCAACAGGGGTAAGGGATTCACCCCTCCACTTT. This chain uses TRBV5-5 with TRBJ1-6; 7 nucleotides line up with TRBD1. Germline trimming cut 6 bases from V and 8 bases from J; bases unmatched to any gene: 14. CDR1 and CDR2 from the germline V gene are SGHKS and YYEKEE (reference sequence). This CDR3 has 16 residues.

CDR3 in DNA: TGTGCCAGCAGCTTGCTGGAGTATAGCAATCAGCCCCAGCATTTT. Protein product: CASSLLEYSNQPQHF. The V and J genes are TRBV5-6 and TRBJ1-5; no clear D gene. The CDR3 contains 15 residues. Trimming removed 1 base at V and 0 bases at J, with 8 bases between. The germline gives CDR1 SGHDT, CDR2 YYEEEE.

The chain uses TRBV7-2 and TRBJ1-5, with D maybe TRBD1 (5 bases). Trimming stripped 2 bases from V and 0 bases from J, with 20 bases between. Germline lookup yields CDR1 SGHTA and CDR2 FQGNSA. The CDR3 is made up of 19 amino acids. This chain's CDR3 is CASSLTGRVGTYSNQPQHF. The CDR3 coding sequence is TGTGCCAGCAGCTTAACAGGCAGGGTTGGTACCTATAGCAATCAGCCCCAGCATTTT.

CDR3 in DNA: TGTGCCAGCAGCTTAGGTAACTCCAATGAGCAGTTCTTC. Translating gives CASSLGNSNEQFF. V usage is TRBV7-8 and J usage is TRBJ2-1, with no clear D. The CDR3 is 13 residues long. Per germline, CDR1 SGHVS and CDR2 FQNEAQ. Trimming cost V 1 base and J 6 bases, with 7 bases left between them.

J is TRBJ1-2 and V is TRBV7-9; D might be TRBD1 (5 bases). Germline V gene sequence: CDR1 SEHNR, CDR2 FQNEAQ (reference sequence). Trimming took off 5 bases at V and 0 bases at J, with 13 bases between the two ends. CDR3 length: 15 residues. The CDR3 loop reads CASSVGRASNYGYTF. The CDR3 nucleotides read TGTGCCAGCAGCGTAGGCAGGGCTTCTAACTATGGCTACACCTTC.

The V call is TRBV7-2, the J call TRBJ1-6; the match to TRBD1 covers 7 bases. The CDR3 contains 16 residues. CDR1 is SGHTA, CDR2 FQGNSA, per germline. V shed 3 bases, J shed 10 bases, and the junction held 12 bases outside the gene matches. The CDR3 DNA sequence: TGTGCCAGCAGCTTGGCCTACAGGGGCGCCCCCTCACCCCTCCACTTT. This sequence encodes CASSLAYRGAPSPLHF. Looking up the rest from reference TRBV7-2 and TRBJ1-6 gives the full variable domain: GAGVSQSPSNKVTEKGKDVELRCDPISGHTALYWYRQSLGQGLEFLIYFQGNSAPDKSGLPSDRFSAERTGGSVSTLTIQRTQQEDSAVYLCASSLAYRGAPSPLHFGNGTRLTVT.

V is TRBV5-4 and J is TRBJ2-7; D perhaps matches TRBD2 (6 bases). The length of the CDR3 is 15 residues. Germline V gene sequence: CDR1 SGHNT, CDR2 YYREEE (reference sequence). The V end lost 4 bases, the J end lost 4 bases, and 18 bases lay between the germline ends. The CDR3 DNA follows: TGTGCCAGCAGCCCCGCTCGGAGGGCCGGGTACGAGCAGTACTTC. This gives the protein CASSPARRAGYEQYF.

This clone was seen just once. V usage is TRBV6-5 and J usage is TRBJ2-7, with D perhaps matching TRBD1 (5 bases). Trimming took 6 bases from V and 6 from J, leaving 6 bases between them. The length of the CDR3 is 10 residues. Germline V gene data show CDR1 as MNHEY and CDR2 as SVGAGI. Written as DNA, the CDR3 is TGTGCCAGCAGAACAGGCGAGCAGTACTTC. This sequence encodes CASRTGEQYF.

The CDR3 spells CATKAGVVGTGELFF. The CDR3 DNA is TGTGCCACCAAAGCGGGAGTAGTAGGCACCGGGGAGCTGTTTTTT. The chain joins TRBV5-4 to TRBJ2-2; 8 positions match TRBD2. The germline V gene encodes CDR1 SGHNT and CDR2 YYREEE (reference sequence). This CDR3 has 15 residues. With V trimmed by 9 bases and J by 4 bases, 11 bases remained unmatched.

This rearrangement joins TRBV10-3 to TRBJ1-1; D might be TRBD1 (6 bases). The germline V gene has CDR1 ENHRY and CDR2 SYGVKD. This CDR3 spans 13 amino acids. Between the trimmed V and J ends, which lost 6 bases and 3 bases, there was a span of 11 bases. CDR3 protein: CAIRAGVDTEAFF. CDR3 nucleotides: TGTGCCATCAGGGCAGGGGTTGACACTGAAGCTTTCTTT.

The chain carries TRBV7-8 and TRBJ2-3, with 8 bases lining up with TRBD2. Germline-derived CDR1 and CDR2 are SGHVS and FQNEAQ. J was trimmed by 6 bases and V by 5 bases; bases with no gene match: 7. The CDR3 contains 14 residues. CDR3 nucleotide sequence: TGTGCCAGCAGCCTCGGGGGGGGCGCTGATACGCAGTATTTT. Translating gives CASSLGGGADTQYF.

In regard to this clone: At one end, the junction sequence differs from germline, possibly due to a read error. This sequence joins TRBV28 and TRBJ2-1; D unclear. The CDR3 has 13 amino acids. Germline CDR1 is MDHEN and CDR2 is SYDVKM. DNA of the CDR3: TGTGCCTGCAGTCCGTCCTCCTACAATGAGCAGTTCTTC. This gives the protein CACSPSSYNEQFF. Complete variable domain (other parts from reference TRBV28 and TRBJ2-1): DVKVTQSSRYLVKRTGEKVFLECVQDMDHENMFWYRQDPGLGLRLIYFSYDVKMKEKGDIPEGYSVSREKKERFSLILESASTNQTSMYLCACSPSSYNEQFFGPGTRLTVL.

The genes are TRBV12-3 or TRBV12-4 and TRBJ2-3; D is perhaps TRBD1 (5 bases). The CDR3 is made up of 13 amino acids. The germline V and J ends were trimmed by 6 bases and 4 bases, with 11 bases remaining between them. This CDR3 reads CASSPAGSDTQYF. CDR3 bases: TGTGCCAGCAGCCCGGCAGGGTCAGATACGCAGTATTTT.

J is TRBJ2-1 and V is TRBV2; 10 nucleotides match TRBD2. The V gene end was trimmed by 3 bases and the J gene end by 6 bases; junction bases not matched to a gene: 8. This CDR3 is built from 16 residues. Germline V gene sequence: CDR1 SNHLY, CDR2 FYNNEI. This CDR3 is CASSDQRLAGINEQFF. CDR3 coding DNA: TGTGCCAGCAGTGATCAGAGACTAGCGGGTATCAATGAGCAGTTCTTC.